This T cell receptor (beta chain) originates from a study of tumor-infiltrating lymphocytes in primary liver carcinoma. General study results and limits: Tumors and blood were compared for top-250-clone fraction, and tumors had the significantly higher value (p = 0.039).

For this clonotype: Its specificity is not known.

Production of TCR beta cDNA used about 500 ng total RNA together with a constant-region primer. Libraries covering TCR beta were generated through three nested multiplex PCR rounds (using a slightly modified ARM-PCR). It was with TRBV1-TRBV30 forward primers and a C-beta reverse primer that the first two PCR rounds were run, at approximately 9 cycles each. MiXCR, run by TCRdb on the multiplex PCR reads, gives a single entry per CDR3 protein. Found here are fewer than 75,000 distinct CDR3 sequences, about two thirds of them singletons; the top ten hold roughly 60%. The V gene's germline CDR1 is SQVTM and CDR2 ANQGSEA. Trimming took off 4 bases at V and 9 bases at J, with 16 bases between the two ends. This CDR3 region has 13 residues. RNA and DNA were co-extracted from about 19-30 mg of unsorted bulk tissue.

Sequenced: liver tumor tissue from sampling region 2. The subset: tumor region T2, inferior pole. This sequence originates from a man aged 35 to 55 with primary liver carcinoma and hepatitis B virus infection. This rearrangement joins TRBV29-1 to TRBJ2-1; D gene ambiguous. The CDR3 region is CSVVCAQRGEQFF. CDR3 bases: TGCAGCGTTGTCTGTGCCCAGCGCGGTGAGCAGTTCTTC.